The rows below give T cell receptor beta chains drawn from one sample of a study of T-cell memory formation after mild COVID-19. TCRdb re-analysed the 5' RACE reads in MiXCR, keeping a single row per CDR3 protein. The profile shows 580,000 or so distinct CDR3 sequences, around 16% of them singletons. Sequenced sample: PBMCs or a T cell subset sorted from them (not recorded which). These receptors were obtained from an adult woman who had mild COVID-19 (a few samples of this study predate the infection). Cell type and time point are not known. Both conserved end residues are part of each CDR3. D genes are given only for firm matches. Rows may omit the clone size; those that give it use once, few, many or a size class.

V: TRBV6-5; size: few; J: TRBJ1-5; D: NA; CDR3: CASRRGGDQPQHF; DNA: TGTGCCAGCAGGAGGGGGGGTGATCAGCCCCAGCATTTT
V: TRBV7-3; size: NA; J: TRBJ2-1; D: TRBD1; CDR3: CASSPDRYYNEQFF; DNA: TGTGCCAGCAGCCCGGACAGGTATTACAATGAGCAGTTCTTC
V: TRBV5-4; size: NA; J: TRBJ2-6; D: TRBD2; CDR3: CASSSPSGGAGANVLTF; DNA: TGTGCCAGCAGCTCGCCTAGCGGGGGGGCTGGGGCCAACGTCCTGACTTTC
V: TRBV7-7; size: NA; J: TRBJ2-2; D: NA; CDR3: CASSSSRSTGELFF; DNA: TGTGCTAGCAGCTCCAGCAGGAGTACCGGGGAGCTGTTTTTT
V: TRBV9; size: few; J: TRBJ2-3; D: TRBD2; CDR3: CASSVGLAGGLTDTQYF; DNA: TGTGCCAGCAGCGTAGGACTAGCGGGAGGGCTGACAGATACGCAGTATTTT
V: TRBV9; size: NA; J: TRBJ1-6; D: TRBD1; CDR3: CASSVAGGENSPLHF; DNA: TGTGCCAGCAGCGTAGCAGGGGGAGAGAATTCACCCCTCCACTTT
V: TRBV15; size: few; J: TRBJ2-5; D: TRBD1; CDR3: CATSIRDSQSETQYF; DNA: TGTGCCACCAGCATCCGGGACAGCCAATCCGAGACCCAGTACTTC
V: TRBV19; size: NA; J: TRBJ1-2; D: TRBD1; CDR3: CASSMPPVGQGVDYGYTF; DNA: TGTGCCAGTAGTATGCCCCCGGTGGGACAGGGGGTCGACTATGGCTACACCTTC
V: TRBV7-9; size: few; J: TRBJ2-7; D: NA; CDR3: CASWGGSYEQYF; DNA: TGTGCCTCTTGGGGAGGCTCCTACGAGCAGTACTTC
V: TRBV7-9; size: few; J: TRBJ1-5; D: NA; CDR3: CASSFQDSNQPQHF; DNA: TGTGCCAGCAGCTTCCAGGATAGCAATCAGCCCCAGCATTTT
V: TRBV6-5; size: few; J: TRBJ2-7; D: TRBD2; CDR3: CASSRTSPYEQYF; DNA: TGTGCCAGCAGCCGGACTAGCCCCTACGAGCAGTACTTC
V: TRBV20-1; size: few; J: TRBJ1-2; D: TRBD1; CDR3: CSAVTGQGNYGYTF; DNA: TGCAGTGCCGTGACGGGACAGGGAAACTATGGCTACACCTTC
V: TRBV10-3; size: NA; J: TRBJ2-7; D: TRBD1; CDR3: CAISEGGMGQNYEQYF; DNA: TGTGCCATCAGTGAAGGGGGTATGGGACAGAACTACGAGCAGTACTTC
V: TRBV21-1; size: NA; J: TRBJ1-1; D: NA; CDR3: CASSKLPGGNTEAFF; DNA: TGTGCCAGCAGCAAACTCCCCGGGGGGAACACTGAAGCTTTCTTT
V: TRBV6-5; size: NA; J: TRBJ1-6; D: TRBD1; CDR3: CASSGTGVGSPLHF; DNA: TGTGCCAGCAGCGGGACAGGGGTTGGATCACCCCTCCACTTT